The T cell receptor beta chain under discussion was sequenced for a study of Ad26.COV2.S vaccination and SARS-CoV-2 variants. Findings of the study overall: Vaccine recipients had higher spike-specific TCR breadth than placebo recipients.

Assay used: immunoSEQ multiplex PCR; TCRdb lists only in-frame clones, some missing. Among about 420,000 clones, approximately 88% were seen once, and the ten largest hold about 3.6%. The CDR3 contains 14 residues. V shed 5 bases and J 5 bases; nucleotides not matched to a gene: 7. CDR1 is SGHVS, CDR2 FQNEAQ, per germline. The sample's treatment: 19 received Ad26.COV2.S at low or high dose, single or two shots; about 5 received placebo; per-sample allocation not given. Sampling was performed 63 days after the first vaccine or placebo injection. This clone turned up a few times. The antigen remains unidentified.

Here the sequenced sample was peripheral blood, taken in a trial of Ad26.COV2.S vaccine versus placebo. The clonotype was recovered from a person aged 18 to 59 who received the Ad26.COV2.S COVID-19 vaccine or a placebo. The J gene is TRBJ2-3, the V gene TRBV7-8, with 7 bases identical to TRBD2. CDR3 DNA: TGTGCCAGCAGCGGGGGACTACCAGGAGATACGCAGTATTTT. The encoded protein is CASSGGLPGDTQYF.